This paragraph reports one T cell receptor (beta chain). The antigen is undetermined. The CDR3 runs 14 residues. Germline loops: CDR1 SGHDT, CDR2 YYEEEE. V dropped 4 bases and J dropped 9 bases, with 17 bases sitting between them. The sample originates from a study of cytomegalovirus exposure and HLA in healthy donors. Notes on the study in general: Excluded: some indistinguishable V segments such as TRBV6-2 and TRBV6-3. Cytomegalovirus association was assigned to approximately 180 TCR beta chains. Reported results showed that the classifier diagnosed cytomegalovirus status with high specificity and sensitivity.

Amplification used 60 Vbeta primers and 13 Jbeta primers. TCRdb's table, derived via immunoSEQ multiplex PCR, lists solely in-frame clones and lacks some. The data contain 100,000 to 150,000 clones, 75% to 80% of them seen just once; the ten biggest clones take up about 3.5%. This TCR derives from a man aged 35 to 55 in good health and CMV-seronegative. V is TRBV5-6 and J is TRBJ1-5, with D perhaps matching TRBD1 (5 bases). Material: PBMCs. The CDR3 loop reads CASSGARVEGPQHF. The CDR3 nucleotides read TGTGCCAGCAGCGGGGCCAGGGTAGAAGGGCCCCAGCATTTT. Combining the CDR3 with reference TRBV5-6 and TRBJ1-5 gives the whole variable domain DAGVTQSPTHLIKTRGQQVTLRCSPKSGHDTVSWYQQALGQGPQFIFQYYEEEERQRGNFPDRFSGHQFPNYSSELNVNALLLGDSALYLCASSGARVEGPQHFGDGTRLSIL.